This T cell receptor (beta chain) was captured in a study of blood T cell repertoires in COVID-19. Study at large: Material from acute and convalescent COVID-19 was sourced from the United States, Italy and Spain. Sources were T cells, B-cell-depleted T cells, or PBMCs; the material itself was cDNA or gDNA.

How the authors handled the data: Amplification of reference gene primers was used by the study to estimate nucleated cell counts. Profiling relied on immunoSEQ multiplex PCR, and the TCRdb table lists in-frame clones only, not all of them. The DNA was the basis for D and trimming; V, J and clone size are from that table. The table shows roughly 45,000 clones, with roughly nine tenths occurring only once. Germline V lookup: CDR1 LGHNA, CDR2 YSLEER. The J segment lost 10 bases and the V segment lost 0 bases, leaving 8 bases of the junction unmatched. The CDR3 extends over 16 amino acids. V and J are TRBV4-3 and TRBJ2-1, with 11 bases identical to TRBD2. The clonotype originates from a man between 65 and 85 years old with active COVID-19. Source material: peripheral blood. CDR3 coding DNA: TGCGCCAGCAGCCAAGATAATAGCGGGGGGGCCCGCGAGCAGTTCTTC. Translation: CASSQDNSGGAREQFF.